A selection of T cell receptor beta chains follows, all from one sample in a study of CD8 T cells in ankylosing spondylitis. TCRdb independently ran MiXCR on the 5' RACE reads; one entry per CDR3 protein. This sample has 390,000 or so distinct CDR3 sequences; approximately 20% occur once, and the top ten carry 16%. Sequencing was carried out using blood, either unsorted or a sorted T cell fraction (not recorded which). The receptors stem from a male donor with ankylosing spondylitis. Both conserved end residues are trimmed from each CDR3. A D gene is named only where the DNA matches it firmly.

TRBJ2-1	13	NA	TRBV7-3	ASSLLGGSSSEQF
TRBJ2-3	11	TRBD1	TRBV29-1	SGGQGSTDTQY
TRBJ2-7	9	NA	TRBV6-1	ASSNVYEQY
TRBJ2-3	13	NA	TRBV3-1	ASTGNLPNTDTQY
TRBJ2-2	13	TRBD1	TRBV12-3/TRBV12-4	ASSFEETGAGELF
TRBJ1-1	13	NA	TRBV2	ASSLNGQSNTEAF
TRBJ1-5	13	NA	TRBV9	ASSVGGAPNQPQH
TRBJ2-5	12	NA	TRBV10-3	AISESRGEETQY
TRBJ1-5	12	TRBD1	TRBV6-1	ASSLDRGRQPQH
TRBJ2-7	12	TRBD1	TRBV12-3/TRBV12-4	ATGASGQGHEQY
TRBJ2-5	14	NA	TRBV7-9	ASSFGGTGKEETQY
TRBJ2-1	14	TRBD2	TRBV27	ASSSTRTGEGNEQF
TRBJ2-1	12	NA	TRBV5-1	ASRMAYRNNEQF
TRBJ2-1	13	TRBD2	TRBV6-2/TRBV6-3	ASTPVAGGEGEQF
TRBJ2-5	13	NA	TRBV7-2	ASSLAASVQETQY
TRBJ2-3	11	NA	TRBV7-9	ASSSQGGDTQY
TRBJ2-7	12	NA	TRBV3-1	ASSQGTSSYEQY
TRBJ2-7	13	NA	TRBV4-1	ASSQNRDKEYEQY
TRBJ2-5	11	TRBD2	TRBV20-1	SAVLAEQETQY
TRBJ2-7	12	NA	TRBV6-2/TRBV6-3	ASSFDRSSYEQY
TRBJ1-3	13	NA	TRBV6-1	ASSLGDVAGNTIY
TRBJ2-7	13	NA	TRBV20-1	SARNPGRYAYEQY
TRBJ2-3	14	TRBD1	TRBV29-1	SVDPAGQGSTDTQY
TRBJ2-1	13	TRBD1	TRBV5-1	ASSRQGPSYNEQF
TRBJ2-3	11	TRBD2	TRBV20-1	SAAGTSGDTQY
TRBJ2-5	12	NA	TRBV3-1	ASSPIGPVGTQY
TRBJ2-3	14	NA	TRBV5-1	ASSIRTARGTDTQY
TRBJ2-7	13	TRBD2	TRBV18	ASSPGLAVTYEQY
TRBJ1-5	9	NA	TRBV6-6	ASSYDQPQH
TRBJ2-2	13	NA	TRBV18	ASTPRGADVRELF
TRBJ2-1	11	NA	TRBV7-2	ASSTGLHDEQF
TRBJ2-1	13	TRBD2	TRBV29-1	SVVPWTSGSSEQF